A single sample is the source of the 20 T cell receptor beta chains below, sequenced in a study of blood T cell repertoires in COVID-19. TCRdb's table, derived via immunoSEQ multiplex PCR, lists solely in-frame clones and lacks some. There are around 100,000 clones in the sample; roughly nine tenths occur only once, and 5.1% lies in the top ten. Sequencing was done on a sample of peripheral blood. The receptors here all came from a man over 45 with acute or convalescent COVID-19.

The sample holds one count of this clone. The chain combines TRBV5-4 with TRBJ2-5; TRBD1 agrees at 8 bases. Germline assignment: CDR1 SGHNT and CDR2 YYREEE (reference sequence). The CDR3 length is 16 residues. Germline trimming cut 0 bases from V and 5 bases from J; bases unmatched to any gene: 9. In DNA form, the CDR3 reads TGTGCCAGCAGCTTGGCTCAGGGGGCGCGAGGCGAGACCCAGTACTTC. Amino acid sequence: CASSLAQGARGETQYF.

The V call is TRBV6-6, the J call TRBJ2-3; maybe TRBD1 (5 bases). Per the germline V gene, CDR1 is MNHNY and CDR2 is SVGAGI (reference sequence). The length of the CDR3 is 16 residues. V lost 2 bases and J 3 bases, leaving 15 bases between the germline ends. CDR3 coding DNA: TGTGCCAGCAGTTACCTTCCTCCCAGGGCGACAGATACGCAGTATTTT. Translated, it gives CASSYLPPRATDTQYF.

The CDR3 protein is CATSGTETYEQYF. The CDR3 DNA is TGTGCCACCAGTGGGACAGAGACCTACGAGCAGTACTTC. The gene calls are TRBV24-1 and TRBJ2-7; D possibly corresponds to TRBD1 (6 bases). This CDR3 comprises 13 residues. Germline values: CDR1 KGHDR, CDR2 SFDVKD. Trimming shortened V by 5 bases and J by 2 bases, and 9 bases separated the two germline ends.

This clone was recorded a few times. CDR3 loop: CASSLWLSYEQYF. CDR3 DNA: TGTGCCAGCAGCTTGTGGCTCTCCTACGAGCAGTACTTC. The chain employs TRBV5-6 and TRBJ2-7; D unresolved. V shed 1 base and J shed 0 bases, with 5 bases lying between them. Per germline, CDR1 SGHDT and CDR2 YYEEEE. This CDR3 is built from 13 residues.

This chain connects TRBV10-1 to TRBJ2-5; TRBD1 agrees at 10 bases. V trimming: 8 bases; J trimming: 5 bases; junction bases outside the gene matches: 8. The CDR3 has 14 residues. The germline V gene encodes CDR1 WNHNN and CDR2 SYGVQD (reference sequence). The CDR3 DNA follows: TGCGCCAGCGGACGACAGGGGGCTATGGAGACCCAGTACTTC. Its translation: CASGRQGAMETQYF.

The V gene is TRBV9, the J gene TRBJ1-2; tentative D call: TRBD1 (5 bases). Trimming removed 2 bases from V and 4 bases from J, with 12 bases in between. Per the germline V gene, CDR1 is SGDLS and CDR2 is YYNGEE. The CDR3 sequence is 14 residues long. CDR3 region: CASSVPDSAYGYTF. Here the CDR3 DNA reads TGTGCCAGCAGCGTCCCCGACAGTGCCTATGGCTACACCTTC. The full variable domain, in which reference TRBV9 and TRBJ1-2 provide the parts outside the CDR3, is DSGVTQTPKHLITATGQRVTLRCSPRSGDLSVYWYQQSLDQGLQFLIQYYNGEERAKGNILERFSAQQFPDLHSELNLSSLELGDSALYFCASSVPDSAYGYTFGSGTRLTVV.

The chain uses TRBV24-1 and TRBJ2-7; maybe TRBD1 (6 bases). Trimming left V 5 bases short and J 7 bases short, with 17 bases between. CDR3 length: 14 amino acids. From germline, CDR1 is KGHDR and CDR2 SFDVKD. The CDR3 sequence: CATSVVAGVEEQYF. CDR3 DNA sequence: TGTGCCACCAGTGTTGTAGCAGGGGTAGAAGAGCAGTACTTC.

The rearrangement uses TRBV4-2 and TRBJ1-2; D remains unclear. The CDR3 is made up of 18 amino acids. Trimming removed 1 base from V and 4 bases from J, with 22 bases in between. In germline, CDR1 is LGHNA, CDR2 YNFKEQ. In DNA, the CDR3 is TGTGCCAGCAGCCAAGCTCCGGGCCGAGATCCCGGAGGCTATGGCTACACCTTC. Translated: CASSQAPGRDPGGYGYTF.

The chain combines TRBV7-8 with TRBJ2-7; D remains unclear. CDR1 and CDR2 from the germline V gene are SGHVS and FQNEAQ. V lost 1 base and J lost 0, with 22 bases in between. This CDR3 comprises 19 residues. CDR3 sequence: CASSLVAPPLSSDSYEQYF. The CDR3 nucleotides are TGTGCCAGCAGCTTAGTCGCCCCCCCGCTGAGTAGTGACTCCTACGAGCAGTACTTC.

The chain carries TRBV7-2 and TRBJ2-3, with D possibly matching TRBD2 (5 bases). In germline, CDR1 is SGHTA, CDR2 FQGNSA. The CDR3 is made up of 15 amino acids. With 5 bases removed from V and 2 bases from J, the gap between germline ends came to 14 bases. CDR3 region: CASSVTGSNTDTQYF. The CDR3 DNA is TGTGCCAGCAGCGTCACGGGAAGCAACACAGATACGCAGTATTTT.

The chain links TRBV30 to TRBJ2-7, with D possibly being TRBD2 (5 bases). This CDR3 is 11 amino acids long. CDR1 and CDR2 from the germline V gene are GTSNPN and SVGIG (reference sequence). Trimming took 2 bases from V and 5 from J, leaving 7 bases between them. CDR3 sequence (DNA): TGTGCCTGGAGTATCGGGGACGAGCAGTACTTC. This sequence encodes CAWSIGDEQYF.

This chain uses TRBV4-2 with TRBJ2-1; TRBD2 agrees at 9 bases. Trimming removed 3 bases from V and 6 bases from J; junction bases left unmatched: 9. The germline gives CDR1 LGHNA, CDR2 YNFKEQ. This CDR3 is 16 amino acids long. The CDR3 loop is CASSHPGTSTINEQFF. CDR3 nucleotides: TGTGCCAGCAGCCACCCCGGGACTAGCACTATCAATGAGCAGTTCTTC.

This clone was seen more than once but under ten times. The V and J genes are TRBV3-1 (or the pseudogene TRBV3-2) and TRBJ2-5; TRBD2 matches 11 bases. This CDR3 is 18 amino acids long. Germline assignment: CDR1 LGHDT and CDR2 YNNKEL (reference sequence). The trim removed 4 bases at V and 2 bases at J, leaving 12 bases unmatched. The CDR3 DNA reads TGTGCCAGCAGCCGAGGACTAGCGGGCCCTGTCCTTCAAGAGACCCAGTACTTC. Its translation: CASSRGLAGPVLQETQYF.

The chain recombines TRBV18 with TRBJ1-5, with a tentative D call TRBD1 (5 bases). Trimming pared 3 bases from V and 0 bases from J, leaving 21 bases between. CDR1 KGHSH and CDR2 LQKENI come from the germline V gene. CDR3 length equals 19 residues. The DNA for the CDR3 is TGTGCCAGCTCACCGGCACCCCAAGGGGACTTGAATAGCAATCAGCCCCAGCATTTT. Translation: CASSPAPQGDLNSNQPQHF. The full variable domain, with the rest looked up from reference TRBV18 and TRBJ1-5, is NAGVMQNPRHLVRRRGQEARLRCSPMKGHSHVYWYRQLPEEGLKFMVYLQKENIIDESGMPKERFSAEFPKEGPSILRIQQVVRGDSAAYFCASSPAPQGDLNSNQPQHFGDGTRLSIL.

In this sample, this clone turned up a few times. The V and J genes are TRBV7-8 and TRBJ1-6, with 10 bases lining up with TRBD1. Unmatched junction bases numbered 6, after V lost 5 bases and J lost 8 bases. Germline CDR1 and CDR2: SGHVS and FQNEAQ. CDR3 size: 15 residues. As DNA, the CDR3 is TGTGCCAGCAGCCCCTGGGGACAGGGGTATTCACCCCTCCACTTT. Translated, it gives CASSPWGQGYSPLHF.

The chain recombines TRBV18 with TRBJ2-3; no definite D call. This CDR3 comprises 14 residues. CDR1 and CDR2 (germline): KGHSH, LQKENI. Trimming pared 4 bases from V and 2 bases from J, leaving 10 bases between. CDR3 residues: CASSRSGATDTQYF. CDR3 nucleotide sequence: TGTGCCAGCTCACGCTCGGGTGCCACAGATACGCAGTATTTT. The variable domain in full, with the rest retrieved from reference TRBV18 and TRBJ2-3, is NAGVMQNPRHLVRRRGQEARLRCSPMKGHSHVYWYRQLPEEGLKFMVYLQKENIIDESGMPKERFSAEFPKEGPSILRIQQVVRGDSAAYFCASSRSGATDTQYFGPGTRLTVL.

The chain combines TRBV7-9 with TRBJ2-5; D is undetermined. Per germline, CDR1 SEHNR and CDR2 FQNEAQ (reference sequence). The CDR3 has 14 residues. V lost 5 bases and J 2 bases, leaving 12 bases between the germline ends. CDR3 coding DNA: TGTGCCAGCAGCCCCCCAAACAGTCAAGAGACCCAGTACTTC. This sequence encodes CASSPPNSQETQYF.

This chain connects TRBV6-1 to TRBJ1-4; 7 bases are a match to TRBD1. Germline V lookup: CDR1 MNHNS, CDR2 SASEGT. The CDR3 consists of 14 residues. Trimming at V came to 1 base and at J to 11 bases, leaving 7 bases not matched to a gene. In DNA form, the CDR3 reads TGTGCCAGCAGTGAAGGACAGGGAATTGAGAAACTGTTTTTT. Its translation: CASSEGQGIEKLFF.

CDR3 sequence: CASSSRTSGGTDTQYF. Here the CDR3 DNA reads TGTGCCAGCAGCTCCCGGACTAGCGGGGGCACAGATACGCAGTATTTT. The chain couples TRBV11-2 to TRBJ2-3, with TRBD2 matching 12 bases. The CDR3 consists of 16 residues. CDR1 and CDR2 from the germline V gene are SGHAT and FQNNGV. Trimming cost V 4 bases and J 1 base; bases outside gene matches: 3. Full variable domain (remainder filled in from reference TRBV11-2 and TRBJ2-3): EAGVAQSPRYKIIEKRQSVAFWCNPISGHATLYWYQQILGQGPKLLIQFQNNGVVDDSQLPKDRFSAERLKGVDSTLKIQPAKLEDSAVYLCASSSRTSGGTDTQYFGPGTRLTVL.

This chain joins TRBV19 and TRBJ1-5, with 9 bases aligning to TRBD1. Trimming at V came to 5 bases and at J to 4 bases, leaving 9 bases not matched to a gene. CDR1 is LNHDA and CDR2 is SQIVND in the germline V gene (reference sequence). This CDR3 has 16 amino acids. CDR3 loop: CASSHRKGQGNQPQHF. As DNA, the CDR3 is TGTGCCAGTAGTCATAGGAAGGGACAGGGAAATCAGCCCCAGCATTTT. The complete variable domain, with remaining parts taken from reference TRBV19 and TRBJ1-5, reads DGGITQSPKYLFRKEGQNVTLSCEQNLNHDAMYWYRQDPGQGLRLIYYSQIVNDFQKGDIAEGYSVSREKKESFPLTVTSAQKNPTAFYLCASSHRKGQGNQPQHFGDGTRLSIL.